The next 8 T cell receptor beta chains were all read from a single sample in a study of CD8 T cells in ankylosing spondylitis. In TCRdb, the 5' RACE reads were re-called with MiXCR into one record per CDR3 protein. Among 300,000 to 400,000 distinct CDR3 sequences, around 20% were seen once, and the ten largest hold roughly 14%. The sequencing sample was made of blood, either unsorted or a sorted T cell fraction (not recorded which). The receptor set was obtained from a male donor with ankylosing spondylitis or in good health (not recorded which).

The V call is TRBV19, the J call TRBJ2-7; D unresolved. Deletions cut 8 bases from V and 4 bases from J, with 15 bases between. The CDR3 sequence is 13 residues long. CDR1 and CDR2 (germline): LNHDA, SQIVND (reference sequence). CDR3 protein: CASSRGDRYEQYF. The CDR3 DNA sequence: TGTGCCAGTTCCCGAGGTGATCGATACGAGCAGTACTTC.

Note on this clonotype: One junction end disagrees with the germline gene, perhaps due to a read error. DNA for the CDR3: TGTGCCAGCATCCCGGACGACCTCCAAGAGACCCAGCACTTC. Translated, it gives CASIPDDLQETQHF. V and J are TRBV6-2 or TRBV6-3 and TRBJ2-5, with D hard to call. Germline V lookup: CDR1 MNHEY, CDR2 SVGEGT. This CDR3 comprises 14 residues.

The rearrangement uses TRBV6-1 and TRBJ2-1, with 7 bases identical to TRBD2. This CDR3 has 15 residues. CDR1 is MNHNS, CDR2 SASEGT, per germline. After removal of 7 bases from V and 4 bases from J, the junction contained 10 bases not matched to a gene. The CDR3 is CASTPGLAEYNEQFF. The CDR3 DNA reads as TGTGCCAGCACCCCGGGGCTAGCGGAATACAATGAGCAGTTCTTC.

The CDR3 bases are TGTGCCAGCAGTTTTACCCATGAGCAGTTCTTC. Translation gives CASSFTHEQFF. The chain recombines TRBV12-3 or TRBV12-4 with TRBJ2-1; D uncertain. This CDR3 is built from 11 residues. Trimming pared 3 bases from V and 8 bases from J, leaving 5 bases between.

The chain couples TRBV30 to TRBJ2-7; D may be TRBD1 (6 bases). This CDR3 region has 18 residues. Trimming pared 4 bases from V and 3 bases from J, leaving 28 bases between. CDR1 is GTSNPN, CDR2 SVGIG, per germline (reference sequence). The CDR3 coding sequence is TGTGCCTGGATGGGGCGGACAGCGAACATCCATGGTTTCTACGAGCAGTACTTC. Amino acids: CAWMGRTANIHGFYEQYF.

The chain has TRBV5-6 and TRBJ1-5, with TRBD1 as a possible D gene (5 bases). Looked up from germline, CDR1 is SGHDT and CDR2 is YYEEEE. The CDR3 has 15 residues. V was clipped by 0 bases and J by 2 bases, with 9 bases between them. CDR3 loop: CASSLGRVGNQPQHF. The CDR3 DNA reads TGTGCCAGCAGCTTGGGCAGGGTTGGCAATCAGCCCCAGCATTTT.

This clonotype was found a few times. The chain is built from TRBV7-9 and TRBJ2-3; 7 nucleotides line up with TRBD2. The junction had 12 bases not matched to a gene; V was cut back by 8 bases and J by 4 bases. This CDR3 contains 15 residues. Germline V gives CDR1 SEHNR, CDR2 FQNEAQ (reference sequence). CDR3 coding DNA: TGTGCCAGCGACCCCTGGGAGGGAGGAGCAGATACGCAGTATTTT. This gives the protein CASDPWEGGADTQYF.

The chain combines TRBV19 with TRBJ2-1; D perhaps matches TRBD1 (5 bases). V lost 0 bases and J 8 bases, leaving 11 bases between the germline ends. This CDR3 comprises 14 residues. CDR1 is LNHDA, CDR2 SQIVND, per germline (reference sequence). The DNA of the CDR3 is TGTGCCAGTAGTATAGAATCAGGGTCCGATGAGCAGTTCTTC. It codes for CASSIESGSDEQFF.